The entry below describes one TCR beta chain. With 0 bases removed from V and 0 bases from J, the gap between germline ends came to 11 bases. The CDR3 has 16 amino acids. The germline gives CDR1 SGHDT, CDR2 YYEEEE. This sample is part of a study of blood T cell repertoires in COVID-19. On the study more broadly: Both acute and convalescent COVID-19 samples were obtained from the United States, Italy and Spain. Sources were T cells, B-cell-depleted T cells, or PBMCs; the material itself was cDNA or gDNA.

In the source study's methods: Estimation of nucleated cell counts relied on the amplification of reference gene primers. The repertoire was sequenced with immunoSEQ multiplex PCR; TCRdb's copy has only in-frame clones and lacks some. That table furnishes V, J and clone size, whereas the DNA furnished D and trimming. Altogether tens of thousands of clones are present, approximately 80% being singletons, with the ten largest covering 6.5% to 8.5%. Sequenced sample: peripheral blood. This TCR was recovered from a man aged 60 to 69 with acute or convalescent COVID-19. The V gene is TRBV5-6, the J gene TRBJ2-3; D not certain. CDR3: CASSLVVVPSTDTQYF. The CDR3 coding sequence is TGTGCCAGCAGCTTGGTAGTAGTCCCAAGCACAGATACGCAGTATTTT.